Here is one TCR beta chain with its context. Its specificity is unknown. This entry is derived from a study of CD4 T cells in relation to SARS-CoV-2 and coronaviruses. Study-level background: The restricting HLA molecule for shared crossreactive spike epitopes was mapped.

Germline CDR1 LGHDT, CDR2 YNNKEL (reference sequence). The CDR3 is 15 residues long. V was pared by 0 bases and J by 7 bases, with 12 bases between. CD4+ T cells from unexposed donors were obtained before the COVID-19 pandemic (2011-2018). Isolation of CD4+ T cells took place after around 11 days in culture. Libraries were prepared by immunoSEQ multiplex PCR; TCRdb keeps only in-frame clonotypes and omits some of them. The data hold approximately 24,000 clones, with roughly 70% observed a single time. The sequencing sample was made of CD4+ T cells from PBMCs, cultured in vitro. The chain recombines TRBV3-1 (or the pseudogene TRBV3-2) with TRBJ2-2, with D maybe TRBD1 (6 bases). This TCR was sampled from a human donor in good health. The chain's CDR3 is CASSQDTGIYGELFF. In nucleotides, the CDR3 is TGTGCCAGCAGCCAAGATACAGGGATATACGGGGAGCTGTTTTTT.